The next 8 T cell receptor beta chains were all read from a single sample in a study of blood T cell repertoires in COVID-19. Profiled with immunoSEQ multiplex PCR; TCRdb holds only in-frame clones, not every one. The data hold approximately 190,000 clones, with over 70% observed a single time. Material: peripheral blood. The origin of the receptors is a man aged 55 to 70 with acute or convalescent COVID-19.

V usage is TRBV14 and J usage is TRBJ2-7; 10 bases are shared with TRBD1. The germline CDR1 and CDR2 sequences are SGHDN and FVKESK. Unmatched junction bases numbered 5, after V lost 5 bases and J lost 4 bases. The CDR3 is 14 amino acids. CDR3 DNA sequence: TGTGCCAGCAGCGCCGGGACAGGGGTGTACGAGCAGTACTTC. It is translated as CASSAGTGVYEQYF.

V and J are TRBV21-1 and TRBJ1-3. TRBV21-1 is a known pseudogene. CDR3 length equals 14 residues. DNA of the CDR3: TGTGCCAGCAGAGCGGGTAATAGAGAAAACACCATATATTTT. Translation gives CASRAGNRENTIYF.

The chain has TRBV5-8 and TRBJ1-5; D is perhaps TRBD1 (6 bases). This CDR3 has 15 residues. The V end lost 4 bases, the J end lost 4 bases, and 15 bases lay between the germline ends. Looked up from germline, CDR1 is SGHTS and CDR2 is YDEGEE. The CDR3 coding sequence is TGTGCCAGCAGCGCAGACACAGGGATGAATCAGCCCCAGCATTTT. This codes for CASSADTGMNQPQHF.

The chain recombines TRBV4-1 with TRBJ2-5; 12 bases match TRBD2. Per germline, CDR1 MGHRA and CDR2 YSYEKL. The CDR3 is 17 residues long. V lost 1 base to trimming and J lost 6 bases; unmatched junction nucleotides: 9. The CDR3 reads CASSQAASGGGGKTQYF. The CDR3 region has the DNA TGCGCCAGCAGCCAAGCAGCTAGCGGGGGGGGCGGCAAGACCCAGTACTTC.

The chain couples TRBV7-2 to TRBJ1-5; 9 bases fit TRBD1. V trimming: 5 bases; J trimming: 7 bases; junction bases outside the gene matches: 9. There are 15 residues in the CDR3. Germline V lookup: CDR1 SGHTA, CDR2 FQGNSA. The CDR3 DNA sequence: TGTGCCAGCAGCCCGGGACAGGGAGCTCGCCAGCCCCAGCATTTT. Translating it yields CASSPGQGARQPQHF.

This clone was counted only a few times. The chain combines TRBV10-2 with TRBJ2-2; 7 positions match TRBD1. The CDR3 spans 15 residues. J was trimmed by 1 base and V by 8 bases; bases with no gene match: 7. Germline V CDR1 and CDR2: WSHSY, SAAADI. CDR3 residues: CASLTGVVNTGELFF. CDR3 sequence (DNA): TGCGCCAGCTTAACAGGGGTAGTGAACACCGGGGAGCTGTTTTTT.

The gene calls are TRBV7-6 and TRBJ2-3; TRBD1 aligns across 9 bases. J was trimmed by 3 bases and V by 1 base; bases with no gene match: 2. Germline lookup yields CDR1 SGHVS and CDR2 FNYEAQ. CDR3 length: 15 residues. The CDR3 nucleotides are TGTGCCAGCAGCTTAGGTGGGACAGGGACAGATACGCAGTATTTT. It is translated as CASSLGGTGTDTQYF.

V gene TRBV4-3 combines with J gene TRBJ2-3; the match to TRBD2 covers 12 bases. This CDR3 has 16 amino acids. J was trimmed by 6 bases and V by 3 bases; bases with no gene match: 7. Germline loops: CDR1 LGHNA, CDR2 YSLEER. The CDR3 spells CASSHSSGGAVDTQYF. The DNA of the CDR3 is TGCGCCAGCAGCCATTCTAGCGGGGGGGCCGTGGATACGCAGTATTTT.